The 25 T cell receptor beta chains given below trace back to one sample, sequenced in a study of T cell responses to AZD1222 COVID-19 vaccine. Clones were read by immunoSEQ multiplex PCR, and TCRdb kept only the in-frame ones, dropping some. The repertoire holds 200,000 to 250,000 clones, roughly 94% seen once, with approximately 1.5% in the top ten. The sequences come from peripheral blood, collected 28 days after the second dose of the MenACWY control vaccine. These receptors came from an adult who received the MenACWY meningococcal vaccine as a control.

This clone was seen a handful of times. V usage is TRBV7-9 and J usage is TRBJ2-7; D remains ambiguous. This CDR3 contains 11 residues. V lost 5 bases to trimming and J lost 5 bases, with 7 bases between them. Germline CDR1 SEHNR, CDR2 FQNEAQ (reference sequence). CDR3 sequence (DNA): TGTGCCAGCAGCCAAATCAACGAGCAGTACTTC. It is translated as CASSQINEQYF.

This rearrangement joins TRBV4-3 to TRBJ2-1, with 9 bases matching TRBD2. This CDR3 is built from 16 residues. Germline V lookup: CDR1 LGHNA, CDR2 YSLEER. J lost 2 bases, V lost 0 bases, and 2 bases had no gene match. The CDR3 spells CASSQDLAGAYNEQFF. In DNA form, the CDR3 reads TGCGCCAGCAGCCAAGATTTAGCGGGGGCCTACAATGAGCAGTTCTTC.

The chain employs TRBV9 and TRBJ1-5; the D gene is possibly TRBD1 (5 bases). This CDR3 contains 14 residues. V dropped 4 bases and J dropped 3 bases, with 11 bases sitting between them. Germline V gene data show CDR1 as SGDLS and CDR2 as YYNGEE. The chain's CDR3 is CASSLDSANQPQHF. The DNA of the CDR3 is TGTGCCAGCAGCTTAGACAGCGCCAATCAGCCCCAGCATTTT.

J is TRBJ2-1 and V is TRBV7-9; D uncertain. The CDR3 runs to 15 residues. Germline CDR1 reads SEHNR; CDR2 reads FQNEAQ (reference sequence). The V gene lost 5 bases and the J gene lost 2 bases, with 13 bases spanning the gap. Written as DNA, the CDR3 is TGTGCCAGCAGCCGGAGTTTTGGGGCCTACAATGAGCAGTTCTTC. Translating gives CASSRSFGAYNEQFF.

The chain is built from TRBV18 and TRBJ2-5, with D unclear. Germline loops: CDR1 KGHSH, CDR2 LQKENI. With 0 bases removed from V and 5 bases from J, the gap between germline ends came to 13 bases. The CDR3 runs to 15 residues. In DNA, the CDR3 is TGTGCCAGCTCACCACCGGGCAGCGCCGGGGAGACCCAGTACTTC. Translating gives CASSPPGSAGETQYF. Using reference TRBV18 and TRBJ2-5 for the parts outside the CDR3, the full variable domain is NAGVMQNPRHLVRRRGQEARLRCSPMKGHSHVYWYRQLPEEGLKFMVYLQKENIIDESGMPKERFSAEFPKEGPSILRIQQVVRGDSAAYFCASSPPGSAGETQYFGPGTRLLVL.

This chain connects TRBV7-9 to TRBJ1-4; TRBD1 is a possible D gene (5 bases). The CDR3 contains 14 residues. Trimming pared 5 bases from V and 4 bases from J, leaving 11 bases between. Germline values: CDR1 SEHNR, CDR2 FQNEAQ (reference sequence). The CDR3 DNA reads as TGTGCCAGCAGCCCAGGGAGCATTAATGAAAAACTGTTTTTT. Its protein is CASSPGSINEKLFF.

The V gene is TRBV5-1, the J gene TRBJ2-7, with TRBD2 identical over 12 bases. CDR1 is SGHRS, CDR2 YFSETQ, per germline. The CDR3 extends over 15 amino acids. Trimming cost V 4 bases and J 1 base; bases outside gene matches: 3. CDR3 sequence: CASSPGLAGSYEQYF. The DNA for the CDR3 is TGCGCCAGCAGCCCTGGACTAGCGGGATCCTACGAGCAGTACTTC.

The CDR3 DNA is TGTGCCAGCAGCTCGGCACTGAACACTGAAGCTTTCTTT. It yields the protein CASSSALNTEAFF. The chain combines TRBV7-9 with TRBJ1-1; D not certain. The germline V gene encodes CDR1 SEHNR and CDR2 FQNEAQ (reference sequence). The CDR3 length is 13 residues. Trimming removed 4 bases from V and 0 bases from J, with 6 bases in between.

The CDR3 loop reads CASSSGTGNYGYTF. CDR3 bases: TGCGCCAGCAGCAGCGGGACGGGTAACTATGGCTACACCTTC. The chain employs TRBV5-1 and TRBJ1-2; D might be TRBD1 (5 bases). V was clipped by 4 bases and J by 1 base, with 11 bases between them. Germline lookup yields CDR1 SGHRS and CDR2 YFSETQ. CDR3 length: 14 residues.

The genes are TRBV7-3 and TRBJ2-1; D may be TRBD1 or TRBD2 (6 bases each). The CDR3 totals 13 residues. CDR1 and CDR2 (germline): SGHTA, FQGTGA. The V and J ends lost 5 bases and 8 bases respectively, with 13 bases between them. CDR3: CASSLGGWDEQFF. DNA for the CDR3: TGTGCCAGCAGCCTCGGGGGCTGGGATGAGCAGTTCTTC.

The rearrangement joins TRBV9 to TRBJ2-2; possibly TRBD1 or TRBD2 for D (5 bases each). CDR1 is SGDLS, CDR2 YYNGEE, per germline. Trimming removed 0 bases from V and 7 bases from J, with 7 bases in between. This CDR3 spans 13 amino acids. The DNA for the CDR3 is TGTGCCAGCAGCGTAGGGGGGATCGGGGAGCTGTTTTTT. It translates to CASSVGGIGELFF.

The chain couples TRBV7-2 to TRBJ2-3; TRBD1 might be the D (6 bases). Germline loops: CDR1 SGHTA, CDR2 FQGNSA. Trimming took 5 bases from V and 4 from J, leaving 13 bases between them. The CDR3 consists of 14 residues. The CDR3 DNA reads TGTGCCAGCAGCCAGGACAGTCGGGCAGATACGCAGTATTTT. Protein product: CASSQDSRADTQYF.

The chain has TRBV5-8 and TRBJ2-1; 8 nucleotides align to TRBD2. Germline assignment: CDR1 SGHTS and CDR2 YDEGEE. Losses at the gene ends were 4 bases for V and 8 bases for J; bases not matched to a gene: 14. The CDR3 extends over 16 amino acids. The CDR3 reads CASSPWAGDGGDEQFF. The CDR3 DNA reads TGTGCCAGCAGCCCATGGGCAGGGGACGGGGGGGATGAGCAGTTCTTC.

CDR3 nucleotide sequence: TGTGCCAGCAGTACCAAAGGACTGGCCACCGGGGAGCTGTTTTTT. Translated, it gives CASSTKGLATGELFF. The chain joins TRBV5-5 to TRBJ2-2, with D tentatively TRBD2 (5 bases). The CDR3 contains 15 residues. Germline CDR1 reads SGHKS; CDR2 reads YYEKEE (reference sequence). V lost 5 bases to trimming and J lost 4 bases, with 15 bases between them.

V gene TRBV28 combines with J gene TRBJ1-5; TRBD1 might be the D (5 bases). V lost 7 bases, J lost 0 bases, and 13 bases lay in between. The germline V gene has CDR1 MDHEN and CDR2 SYDVKM. This CDR3 region has 15 residues. The CDR3 reads CASNGAGYSNQPQHF. CDR3 nucleotide sequence: TGTGCCAGCAACGGGGCAGGCTATAGCAATCAGCCCCAGCATTTT. Complete variable domain (other parts from reference TRBV28 and TRBJ1-5): DVKVTQSSRYLVKRTGEKVFLECVQDMDHENMFWYRQDPGLGLRLIYFSYDVKMKEKGDIPEGYSVSREKKERFSLILESASTNQTSMYLCASNGAGYSNQPQHFGDGTRLSIL.

This clone has a single count. The chain employs TRBV28 and TRBJ1-2, with D unclear. V was shortened by 4 bases and J by 0 bases, with 6 bases between the two germline ends. Germline V gene lookup returns CDR1 MDHEN and CDR2 SYDVKM. The CDR3 contains 13 residues. The CDR3 here is CASSSGTNYGYTF. CDR3 coding DNA: TGTGCCAGCAGTTCCGGGACTAACTATGGCTACACCTTC.

This chain links TRBV27 with TRBJ2-1; unclear D gene. Germline lookup yields CDR1 MNHEY and CDR2 SMNVEV (reference sequence). This CDR3 has 15 residues. Trimming removed 3 bases at V and 3 bases at J, with 12 bases between. CDR3 residues: CASSLEASLYNEQFF. The CDR3 DNA sequence: TGTGCCAGCAGTTTGGAAGCTAGTCTCTACAATGAGCAGTTCTTC.

V gene TRBV19 combines with J gene TRBJ1-1; possibly TRBD1 for D (5 bases). The CDR3 sequence is 19 residues long. The ends were cut back, 1 base at V and 3 bases at J, with 24 bases in the middle. Looked up from germline, CDR1 is LNHDA and CDR2 is SQIVND (reference sequence). The CDR3 region is CASSIGQSTNPGPHTEAFF. The CDR3 coding sequence is TGTGCCAGTAGTATAGGACAGTCCACCAACCCCGGACCCCACACTGAAGCTTTCTTT.

The chain is built from TRBV5-4 and TRBJ2-5, with 10 bases matching TRBD2. Trimming took 3 bases from V and 5 from J; bases not matched to a gene: 7. The CDR3 loop spans 15 amino acids. Germline assignment: CDR1 SGHNT and CDR2 YYREEE (reference sequence). The CDR3 region is CASSSPSGREETQYF. The CDR3 DNA reads TGTGCCAGCAGCTCCCCCAGCGGGAGGGAGGAGACCCAGTACTTC.

CDR3 protein: CASSIDGGQTQYF. Here the CDR3 DNA reads TGTGCCAGTAGTATAGACGGGGGACAGACCCAGTACTTC. The gene calls are TRBV19 and TRBJ2-5; TRBD2 is a possible D gene (6 bases). V was clipped by 0 bases and J by 6 bases, with 8 bases between them. CDR3 size: 13 residues. Germline lookup yields CDR1 LNHDA and CDR2 SQIVND (reference sequence).

V and J are TRBV3-1 (or the pseudogene TRBV3-2) and TRBJ2-3, with D maybe TRBD2 (7 bases). Germline assignment: CDR1 LGHDT and CDR2 YNNKEL (reference sequence). The V gene lost 4 bases and the J gene lost 0 bases, with 11 bases spanning the gap. CDR3 length equals 15 residues. CDR3 in amino acids: CASSRTGGSTDTQYF. CDR3 in DNA: TGTGCCAGCAGCCGGACGGGGGGCAGCACAGATACGCAGTATTTT.

The chain carries TRBV9 and TRBJ2-1, with D maybe TRBD1 (5 bases). Germline assignment: CDR1 SGDLS and CDR2 YYNGEE. The CDR3 is 14 amino acids. V was shortened by 0 bases and J by 4 bases, with 8 bases between the two germline ends. CDR3 amino acids: CASSVDRRYNEQFF. As DNA, the CDR3 is TGTGCCAGCAGCGTAGACAGGAGATACAATGAGCAGTTCTTC. Full variable domain (outside the CDR3, taken from reference TRBV9 and TRBJ2-1): DSGVTQTPKHLITATGQRVTLRCSPRSGDLSVYWYQQSLDQGLQFLIQYYNGEERAKGNILERFSAQQFPDLHSELNLSSLELGDSALYFCASSVDRRYNEQFFGPGTRLTVL.

The chain couples TRBV5-3 to TRBJ2-7; D is unclear. TRBV5-3 is an open reading frame, and its role is uncertain. This CDR3 has 18 residues. V was cut by 4 bases and J by 1 base, with 24 bases left in between. CDR3 coding DNA: TGTGCCAGAAGCCCGGGCGAGAACCGGGCGGAGTGGTCCTACGAGCAGTACTTC. Amino acids: CARSPGENRAEWSYEQYF.

The gene calls are TRBV5-1 and TRBJ2-3; TRBD2 matches at 10 bases. CDR3 size: 15 residues. CDR1 and CDR2 (germline): SGHRS, YFSETQ. After removal of 4 bases from V and 2 bases from J, the junction contained 4 bases not matched to a gene. CDR3 DNA: TGCGCCAGCAGCCTACTAGCGGGGCTCACAGATACGCAGTATTTT. This encodes CASSLLAGLTDTQYF.

This chain links TRBV4-2 with TRBJ2-3; 10 bases agree with TRBD2. J lost 5 bases, V lost 1 base, and 9 bases had no gene match. Germline CDR1 and CDR2: LGHNA and YNFKEQ. There are 17 residues in the CDR3. In DNA, the CDR3 is TGTGCCAGCAGCCAAGGCCCTAGCGGGAGACTCGGAGATACGCAGTATTTT. Translation: CASSQGPSGRLGDTQYF.